This T cell receptor (beta chain) was retrieved from a study of cytomegalovirus exposure and HLA in healthy donors (dated by TCRdb to 2016 to 2017). Study-level background: An earlier analysis of several hundred of the donors reported roughly 300 Gb of sequence data and some 100 million unique TCR beta sequences from roughly 200 million T cells. Approximately 310 gigabases of sequencing data and tens of millions of unique TCR sequences were included in an early release covering about 600 HLA-typed donors. Of the 300 to 450 genotyped donors, 80% to 90% were placed in the genetic ancestry cluster associated with self-reported Caucasian donors. The study aimed to test whether signatures of past pathogen exposure could be identified by cataloging public T cell receptors. The T cell repertoires of 666 subjects were profiled by immunosequencing and related to cytomegalovirus serostatus. A separate validation cohort of approximately 120 different subjects was used in addition to the roughly 700-subject first cohort. To predict cytomegalovirus infection status, the study combined high-throughput TCR immunosequencing, statistical association of individual TCRs with disease status, and machine learning. A later analysis re-examined previously published TCR beta repertoires from just over 650 donors and added high-resolution HLA genotyping to investigate patterns of TCR occurrence. The later analysis used no new phenotypic data to find candidate immune exposures, relying instead on TCR beta sequences and their occurrence across donors. An earlier analysis of around 580 of the donors used high-throughput TCR beta sequencing to judge whether each TCR beta V gene segment behaved as functional or pseudogenic. Alongside the repertoire data, information on donor age, sex, ethnicity and CMV serostatus was compiled. Genome-wide SNP genotypes for about 60% of the 666 donors were used in a later genetic analysis, which treated that subset as a discovery cohort. Every repertoire in the discovery cohort had been generated on one and the same sequencing platform. Class I and class II HLA loci were covered by the typing at four-digit resolution. Typing coverage differed by locus: A, B, C, DRB1 and DQB1 were typed in roughly 629-640 donors, DQA1 in 522, DPA1 in 600 to 610, and DPB1 in just under 490. Four or five DR-DQ haplotypes were handled as single units for association and clustering because linkage in the cohort was strong. Across about 380 genotyped donors of the cohort, an average of approximately 240,000 unique TCR beta nucleotide sequences per donor were sequenced, and roughly 20% of those sequences were non-productive.

Libraries were prepared through the immunoSEQ multiplex PCR assay. For the multiplex PCR, a mixture combining 60 forward primers for TCR Vbeta segments and 13 reverse primers for TCR Jbeta segments was used. The CDR3 region of rearranged TCR beta genes was amplified from genomic DNA with a multiplex PCR assay. On the Illumina HiSeq System, the amplified TCR beta libraries were sequenced as 87-base-pair reads. The study's own analysis went as follows. A later analysis counted about 80 million unique TCR beta chains across the 550 to 750 repertoires, and some 11 million of these chains were shared by at least two donors. Raw reads were error-corrected and collapsed into unique sequences by a nearest-neighbor algorithm in which closely related sequences were merged to remove PCR and sequencing errors. V, D and J gene segments were assigned by aligning CDR3 sequences to IMGT reference sequences. Each retained sequence needed at least a six-nucleotide match to both a V gene segment and a J gene segment. Rearrangements were called productive when the CDR3 lacked stop codons and stayed in frame with V and J; all others were non-productive. CDR3 was defined according to IMGT convention as the region running from the second conserved V-encoded cysteine to the conserved J-encoded phenylalanine. The earlier analysis of about 590 of the donors excluded sequences that lacked an unambiguous match to a single V gene segment. In an earlier analysis of a few hundred of the donors, V segments were called functional above 56.7% productive rearrangements and were called segregating when the between-donor standard deviation exceeded 5%. A statistical classification framework was built for diagnosing cytomegalovirus status from the catalog of TCR beta chain sequences. V and J gene assignment, in a later analysis, came from comparing TCR nucleotide sequences with IMGT/GENE-DB human TR gene sequences. A later analysis assigned CDR3 sequences and most-parsimonious VDJ recombination scenarios with the TCRdist pipeline. In a later analysis, each TCR beta chain was defined by its CDR3 amino acid sequence together with its V-gene family, and reads lacking a unique V-gene family were excluded. As a way to deal with suspected cross-contamination and a sequencing artifact, a later analysis dropped 640 or so nucleotide sequences that were highly shared and had low generation probability. A later analysis calculated a clonal expansion index for each public chain from normalized within-repertoire ranks of inferred template counts. A later analysis computed generation probabilities with a VDJ recombination model fitted to out-of-frame rearrangements, and checked the results against IGoR. Hypergeometric tests were used in a later analysis to score TCR-TCR, TCR-HLA and TCR-CMV co-occurrence, with a repertoire-size bias correction applied to the TCR pairs. In a later analysis, false discovery rates were estimated by permuting HLA or CMV assignments 20 times. A later analysis grouped co-occurring TCRs with DBSCAN, adding TCRdist sequence similarity when clustering within HLA-allele-positive subsets. Co-occurrence clustering excluded repertoires with fewer than 30,000 or more than 120,000 public chains, plus five with anomalous nucleotide sharing. The table was pulled from immuneACCESS by TCRdb, which kept in-frame rearrangements only. Such tables lose some clones; where checked, under half of the loss comes from unresolved V genes, and the rest has no known cause. Clonal size and the V and J genes are those of that table, whereas D and trimming came from the DNA. The sample table lists 150,000 to 200,000 clones, approximately 76% of them with a count of one. Of the sample, over 2% falls within the top ten clones.

Concerning this clone itself: The target of this receptor is not known. No base quality values were provided; no much bigger clone lies one nucleotide off.

The CDR3 contains 17 residues, cysteine and phenylalanine counted. Kept here is only the CDR3 DNA, which spans 51 bases and is read in frame from base 1. CDR1 and CDR2, per the germline V gene, are MNHNS and SASEGT. V and J are trimmed by 3 bases and 5 bases, and the gene matches miss 9 bases of the junction. Broad study findings and their caveats: The presence/absence analyses assumed that sequencing depth was roughly uniform across donors, and that assumption may not be true. The study gave a list of 150 to 200 TCR beta chains associated with cytomegalovirus. Most CMV-associated TCR beta chains appeared to be HLA-restricted in a later analysis, and the HLA associations seemed to be driven largely by CMV exposure. A group of highly shared sequence variants was considered likely to be a technical artifact of the sequencing pipeline. In a later analysis, the rate of TCR association differed among HLA loci, with DRB1 alleles having the most associated TCRs and HLA-C alleles having the fewest. Some IMGT-functional V segments, including TRBV6-2 and TRBV6-3, could not be told apart with the 87-base-pair reads, so those segments were excluded. While some public TCRs were present in many individuals, most TCR sequences turned up only very rarely across donors. Several of the top co-occurrence clusters appeared to be linked to parvovirus B19, influenza, CMV and Epstein-Barr virus, according to a later analysis. A later genetic analysis associated a missense DCLRE1C variant with V-gene and J-gene trimming of TCR beta chains, and an independent cohort replicated the association. An earlier analysis of some 560 of the donors showed that most TCR beta V segments appeared in productive rearrangements either about 87% or about 30% of the time, which broadly matched IMGT annotations. Assigning TCR associations to individual alleles was difficult when HLA alleles, especially DR and DQ, strongly co-occurred. Compared with equally common non-associated chains, HLA-associated TCR beta chains in a later analysis were more clonally expanded and had lower generation probabilities. The authors suggested that the approach could potentially be generalized to other disease states and immunological phenotypes. In vitro tests confirmed that three of the cytomegalovirus-associated TCR beta chains recognize cytomegalovirus antigens. Cytomegalovirus status was reported to be diagnosed by the classifier with high specificity and sensitivity in both the original and validation cohorts. In a later analysis, about 16,000 TCR beta sequences were associated with specific HLA alleles at a false discovery rate of 0.05. CMV serostatus was the only immune exposure information available for the cohort. A further reported finding was that TCR beta sequences accurately predicted the HLA-A and HLA-B alleles for most subjects in the first cohort. In a later genetic analysis, fewer N-insertions in productive TCRs were reported among donors in an Asian-associated ancestry cluster than the roughly 700-donor mean. Because HLA typing was missing for some donors at each locus, association tests included only the typed subset. Linkage disequilibrium might explain the correlated functional status among segregating V segments, but an unknown experimental factor could not be ruled out. The cohort was sequenced for TCR beta chains only, and without alpha or paired-chain data the features that could be detected were limited. About 17 rarely observed V segments, including chromosome 9 orphons, were excluded from the earlier analysis of a few hundred of the donors because counts were too low.

The cohort consisted of approximately 670 healthy bone marrow donors. At the time of sampling, every cohort member was nominally healthy, though immune exposures that went unrecorded were likely present. The donor tested CMV seronegative, placing the donor among the 350 or so seronegative members of the cohort. A peripheral blood sample was provided by each donor, and peripheral blood mononuclear cells were used for TCR beta sequencing. The Qiagen DNeasy Blood Extraction Kit was used to extract genomic DNA from the blood cell samples. The TCR comes from a female donor in good health and CMV-seronegative. The V and J segments used are TRBV6-1 and TRBJ2-5; 13 bases in the middle match TRBD2. Sequencing was performed on PBMCs. DNA sequence: TGTGCCAGCAGTGACCCACTAGCGGGAGGGCCGCGGGAGACCCAGTACTTC. This codes for CASSDPLAGGPRETQYF.